This T cell receptor (beta chain) was sequenced during a study of T cell clusters in autoimmune cytopenias. Each sample's input was 250 ng genomic DNA, 38,000 or so genome equivalents. One tube held mixed TRB-A and TRB-B primer pools for touch-down PCR. TCRdb re-called the multiplex PCR reads and gives one entry per CDR3 protein, without DNA. The ten top clones account for under 9.5%, within a sample of several thousand distinct CDR3 sequences. The CDR3 extends over 15 amino acids. The same data also contributed to another study, on T cell repertoires in aging, cancer and after chemotherapy. That paper states: The whole study produced a dataset of some 9 million TCR reads.

V gene TRBV12-3 or TRBV12-4 combines with J gene TRBJ2-2; the D gene TCRdb calls, TRBD1, cannot be checked with no DNA. This clonotype originated in a human donor in good health. Sequenced: peripheral blood. The CDR3 here is CASSWDRANTGELFF.